This TCR beta chain comes out of a study of blood T cell repertoires in COVID-19. About the study: The United States, Italy and Spain were the sources of the acute and convalescent COVID-19 samples. The cDNA or gDNA used as material had been derived from T cells, B-cell-depleted T cells, or PBMCs.

As handled by the study authors: By means of reference gene primer amplification, nucleated cell counts were estimated. Clones were sequenced by immunoSEQ multiplex PCR, and TCRdb holds only the in-frame ones, with some missing. That table furnishes V, J and clone size, whereas the DNA furnished D and trimming. The sample holds hundreds of thousands of clones, just under 90% seen once. This clonotype was obtained from a woman under 30 with acute or convalescent COVID-19. What was sequenced was peripheral blood.

CDR3 protein: CASREELESYNSPLHF. As DNA, the CDR3 is TGTGCCAGCCGGGAGGAATTGGAGTCCTATAATTCACCCCTCCACTTT. The genes are TRBV28 and TRBJ1-6; D uncertain. Germline V gives CDR1 MDHEN, CDR2 SYDVKM. Trimming cost V 8 bases and J 1 base, with 15 bases left between them. This CDR3 spans 16 amino acids. The complete variable domain, with remaining parts taken from reference TRBV28 and TRBJ1-6, reads DVKVTQSSRYLVKRTGEKVFLECVQDMDHENMFWYRQDPGLGLRLIYFSYDVKMKEKGDIPEGYSVSREKKERFSLILESASTNQTSMYLCASREELESYNSPLHFGNGTRLTVT.